The 5 T cell receptor beta chains given below trace back to one sample, sequenced in a study of cytomegalovirus exposure and HLA in healthy donors. The PCR made use of 60 Vbeta and 13 Jbeta primers. Only in-frame clones appear in the TCRdb table, and some are missing; sequencing was by immunoSEQ multiplex PCR. The top ten clones hold less than 0.4% of a sample with about 170,000 clones, 80% to 85% of them seen once. Source material: PBMCs. All receptors come from a boy between 2 and 10 years old in good health and CMV-seronegative.

The chain links TRBV29-1 to TRBJ2-7, with D perhaps TRBD1 (6 bases). Trimming took 4 bases from V and 5 from J, leaving 12 bases between them. The germline V gene has CDR1 SQVTM and CDR2 ANQGSEA. This CDR3 has 12 amino acids. The CDR3 coding sequence is TGCAGCGTTGCCCATTACAGGGACGAGCAGTACTTC. Its translation is CSVAHYRDEQYF.

This clone has only one observation. DNA for the CDR3: TGCGCCAGCAGCTCAGGTTCTCTGCAAGAGACCCAGTACTTC. This codes for CASSSGSLQETQYF. The J gene is TRBJ2-5, the V gene TRBV5-1; D gene unclear. V lost 3 bases, J lost 2 bases, and 11 bases lay in between. The V gene's germline CDR1 is SGHRS and CDR2 YFSETQ. The CDR3 covers 14 residues.

The V call is TRBV5-1, the J call TRBJ2-4, with a possible D match to TRBD2 (5 bases). Per germline, CDR1 SGHRS and CDR2 YFSETQ. Trimming took 3 bases from V and 3 from J, leaving 10 bases between them. The CDR3 spans 14 residues. For the CDR3, the DNA is TGCGCCAGCAGCTGGGAGATGGGCAAAAACATTCAGTACTTC. This translates into CASSWEMGKNIQYF.

The V call is TRBV5-4, the J call TRBJ2-3; D is possibly TRBD2 (5 bases). The CDR3 covers 15 residues. The V end was cut by 4 bases, the J end by 2 bases, with 14 bases between. Looked up from germline, CDR1 is SGHNT and CDR2 is YYREEE (reference sequence). CDR3 sequence: CASSRGGLSTDTQYF. The CDR3 region has the DNA TGTGCCAGCAGCCGGGGTGGGCTTTCCACAGATACGCAGTATTTT.

This clone has just one count. V is TRBV19 and J is TRBJ1-3; D gene ambiguous. V gave up 7 bases and J gave up 0 bases, with 10 bases separating them. The CDR3 length is 14 residues. The germline CDR1 and CDR2 sequences are LNHDA and SQIVND (reference sequence). Here the CDR3 DNA reads TGTGCCAGTACAGGACTTAGCTCTGGAAACACCATATATTTT. Its translation is CASTGLSSGNTIYF.